Each of the 8 T cell receptor beta chains below was sequenced from the same sample in a study of cytomegalovirus exposure and HLA in healthy donors. The primer mix had 60 Vbeta and 13 Jbeta primers. Data came from immunoSEQ multiplex PCR; TCRdb stores just in-frame clones and leaves some out. Counted here are 90,000 to 120,000 clones, 60% to 80% occurring once; the ten biggest clones make up approximately 5%. The sequencing input was PBMCs. These receptors came from a man aged 55 to 70 in good health and CMV-seropositive.

V gene TRBV2 combines with J gene TRBJ2-7; 7 nucleotides match TRBD2. The J segment lost 0 bases and the V segment lost 10 bases, leaving 6 bases of the junction unmatched. The length of the CDR3 is 13 residues. Germline V gene sequence: CDR1 SNHLY, CDR2 FYNNEI. The CDR3 DNA sequence: TGTGCCATCTTGCGGGGGAGCTCCTACGAGCAGTACTTC. It specifies CAILRGSSYEQYF.

The V gene is TRBV5-1, the J gene TRBJ2-7; D is possibly TRBD1 (6 bases). There are 12 residues in the CDR3. Trimming pared 3 bases from V and 6 bases from J, leaving 10 bases between. Germline loops: CDR1 SGHRS, CDR2 YFSETQ. The CDR3 DNA reads TGCGCCAGCAGCTCACAGGGAGCCGAGCAGTACTTC. Its translation: CASSSQGAEQYF.

The gene calls are TRBV5-1 and TRBJ2-7, with 7 bases aligning to TRBD1. The CDR3 is 13 amino acids. Germline CDR1 SGHRS, CDR2 YFSETQ. Trimming cost V 0 bases and J 6 bases; bases outside gene matches: 3. Here the CDR3 DNA reads TGCGCCAGCAGCTTGGAGGGGGCCTCCGAGCAGTACTTC. Its protein product is CASSLEGASEQYF.

Concerning this clone: A junction end diverges from the germline sequence, so it may reflect a read error. The gene calls are TRBV19 and TRBJ1-2, with a weak D call TRBD1 (5 bases). Germline assignment: CDR1 LNHDA and CDR2 SQIVND (reference sequence). This CDR3 spans 11 amino acids. The chain's CDR3 is CASSSAGKFLF. CDR3 DNA sequence: TGTGCCAGTAGCTCTGCAGGGAAATTCCTCTTC.

The chain is built from TRBV7-9 and TRBJ2-7, with 10 positions matching TRBD1. CDR3 length: 14 residues. Germline-derived CDR1 and CDR2 are SEHNR and FQNEAQ (reference sequence). V trimming: 5 bases; J trimming: 5 bases; junction bases outside the gene matches: 6. In nucleotides, the CDR3 is TGTGCCAGCAGCCCCGACAGGGGGCCAGACGAGCAGTACTTC. This codes for CASSPDRGPDEQYF.

CDR3 sequence: CASSPRELEEKLFF. The CDR3 bases are TGTGCCAGCAGCCCCAGGGAATTAGAGGAAAAACTGTTTTTT. This rearrangement joins TRBV7-8 to TRBJ1-4; possible D gene TRBD1, 5 bases. The CDR3 loop spans 14 amino acids. The V gene lost 5 bases and the J gene lost 8 bases, with 15 bases spanning the gap. Looked up from germline, CDR1 is SGHVS and CDR2 is FQNEAQ.

The chain couples TRBV5-1 to TRBJ2-1, with a weak D call TRBD2 (5 bases). CDR3 length equals 14 residues. The V gene lost 8 bases and the J gene lost 2 bases, with 14 bases spanning the gap. Looked up from germline, CDR1 is SGHRS and CDR2 is YFSETQ. The CDR3 sequence: CASRGSSTYNEQFF. For the CDR3, the DNA is TGCGCCAGTAGAGGGAGCTCCACCTACAATGAGCAGTTCTTC. Full variable domain (rest looked up from reference TRBV5-1 and TRBJ2-1): KAGVTQTPRYLIKTRGQQVTLSCSPISGHRSVSWYQQTPGQGLQFLFEYFSETQRNKGNFPGRFSGRQFSNSRSEMNVSTLELGDSALYLCASRGSSTYNEQFFGPGTRLTVL.

The rearrangement joins TRBV5-5 to TRBJ1-5; the D gene is possibly TRBD1 (6 bases). The CDR3 sequence is 17 residues long. The ends were cut back, 2 bases at V and 6 bases at J, with 21 bases in the middle. The germline CDR1 and CDR2 sequences are SGHKS and YYEKEE (reference sequence). CDR3 DNA: TGTGCCAGCAGCTTAAAAGGTGGGGACATTGTAAGTCAGCCCCAGCATTTT. It codes for CASSLKGGDIVSQPQHF.